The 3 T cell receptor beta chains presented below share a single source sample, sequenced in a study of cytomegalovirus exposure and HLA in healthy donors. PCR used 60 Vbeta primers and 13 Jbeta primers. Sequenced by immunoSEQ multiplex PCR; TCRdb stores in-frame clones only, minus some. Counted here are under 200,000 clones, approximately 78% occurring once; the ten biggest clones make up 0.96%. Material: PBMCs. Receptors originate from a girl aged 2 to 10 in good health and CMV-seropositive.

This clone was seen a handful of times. DNA of the CDR3: TGTGCCAGCATGCAAACTAGCTCAAACACCGGGGAGCTGTTTTTT. Its translation is CASMQTSSNTGELFF. The rearrangement links TRBV6-5 to TRBJ2-2; TRBD2 is a possible D gene (6 bases). CDR3 length: 15 amino acids. Germline CDR1 reads MNHEY; CDR2 reads SVGAGI. Trimming shortened V by 7 bases and J by 2 bases, and 14 bases separated the two germline ends.

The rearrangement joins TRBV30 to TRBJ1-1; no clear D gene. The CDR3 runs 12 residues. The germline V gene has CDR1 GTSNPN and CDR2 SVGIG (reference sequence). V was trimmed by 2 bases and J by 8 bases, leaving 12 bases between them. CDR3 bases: TGTGCCTGGAGTCCTGACAATTTAGAAGCTTTCTTT. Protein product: CAWSPDNLEAFF.

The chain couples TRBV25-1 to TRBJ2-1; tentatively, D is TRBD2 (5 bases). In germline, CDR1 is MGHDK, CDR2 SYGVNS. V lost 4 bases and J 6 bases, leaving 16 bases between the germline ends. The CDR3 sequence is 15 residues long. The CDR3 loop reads CASSVFGRTFNEQFF. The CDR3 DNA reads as TGTGCCAGCAGTGTCTTCGGGCGGACTTTCAATGAGCAGTTCTTC.